Listed here are 21 T cell receptor beta chains from one sample, sequenced in a study of PD-1 blockade in classical Hodgkin lymphoma. The protocol was immunoSEQ multiplex PCR, while the TCRdb copy is restricted to in-frame clones and leaves out a portion. In the table there are a few thousand clones, 70% to 80% of which are singletons. All patients relapsed after autologous stem cell transplantation, and brentuximab vedotin exposure varied. Magnetic depletion of non-target cells from thawed PBMCs yielded purified CD8+ T cells. Specimen: CD8+ T cells from blood, collected at baseline. The receptors stem from a human donor with classical Hodgkin lymphoma.

The chain joins TRBV4-1 to TRBJ1-2; the D is unclear. This CDR3 has 13 residues. The ends were cut back, 0 bases at V and 8 bases at J, with 10 bases in the middle. Germline loops: CDR1 MGHRA, CDR2 YSYEKL. In nucleotides, the CDR3 is TGCGCCAGCAGCCAAGAAAGGGTCGGCGGCTACACCTTC. Its protein is CASSQERVGGYTF.

The DNA for the CDR3 is TGTGCCAGCAGAGGCCACCCGTTCACTGAAGCTTTCTTT. Residues: CASRGHPFTEAFF. This chain joins TRBV2 and TRBJ1-1; no definite D call. The CDR3 extends over 13 amino acids. CDR1 is SNHLY, CDR2 FYNNEI, per germline. V was shortened by 6 bases and J by 4 bases, with 12 bases between the two germline ends.

As for this clone: The germline gene is not matched at one end of the junction; a read error may be the cause. The CDR3 is CASSLAMEETQYF. CDR3 bases: TGTGCTAGCAGCTTAGCTATGGAAGAGACCCAGTACTTC. The chain joins TRBV7-7 to TRBJ2-5; D remains ambiguous. The CDR3 extends over 13 amino acids. Per the germline V gene, CDR1 is SSHAT and CDR2 is FNYEAQ (reference sequence).

V and J are TRBV6-5 and TRBJ2-6; D is unresolved. Trimming removed 6 bases at V and 4 bases at J, with 7 bases between. CDR1 MNHEY and CDR2 SVGAGI come from the germline V gene. The CDR3 loop spans 13 amino acids. The CDR3 region is CASSRGGANVLTF. DNA for the CDR3: TGTGCCAGCAGCCGTGGGGGGGCCAACGTCCTGACTTTC.

This chain joins TRBV30 and TRBJ2-4; no clear D gene. The CDR3 totals 18 residues. Looked up from germline, CDR1 is GTSNPN and CDR2 is SVGIG (reference sequence). Deletions cut 3 bases from V and 0 bases from J, with 21 bases between. The CDR3 nucleotides are TGTGCCTGGAGGCCCCATCTTCTTACTCTGGGAGCCAAAAACATTCAGTACTTC. Translated, it gives CAWRPHLLTLGAKNIQYF.

The rearrangement joins TRBV6-5 to TRBJ1-5, with D perhaps matching TRBD1 (5 bases). This CDR3 has 15 amino acids. Germline V lookup: CDR1 MNHEY, CDR2 SVGAGI. V gave up 7 bases and J gave up 4 bases, with 17 bases separating them. The CDR3 reads CASKDPGTRNQPQHF. CDR3 in DNA: TGTGCCAGCAAGGACCCAGGGACGCGAAATCAGCCCCAGCATTTT.

This rearrangement joins TRBV7-9 to TRBJ2-1, with D possibly being TRBD1 (5 bases). CDR3 length: 16 residues. Trimming took 5 bases from V and 8 from J, leaving 22 bases between them. Germline CDR1 SEHNR, CDR2 FQNEAQ (reference sequence). CDR3 bases: TGTGCCAGCAGCGCGAAACAGGAAGAGGCTATGGATGAGCAGTTCTTC. Residues: CASSAKQEEAMDEQFF.

The rearrangement links TRBV7-9 to TRBJ1-1, with D perhaps TRBD1 (6 bases). Germline V CDR1 and CDR2: SEHNR, FQNEAQ (reference sequence). The CDR3 consists of 18 residues. The V end was cut by 2 bases, the J end by 0 bases, with 19 bases between. CDR3 nucleotide sequence: TGTGCCAGCAGCTTATTCAAACAGGGTAATATGATGAACACTGAAGCTTTCTTT. Its translation: CASSLFKQGNMMNTEAFF.

V and J are TRBV7-3 and TRBJ2-1, with 11 bases identical to TRBD1. CDR3 size: 12 residues. Germline CDR1 SGHTA, CDR2 FQGTGA. V lost 9 bases, J lost 9 bases, and 4 bases stayed unmatched. DNA for the CDR3: TGTGCCAGTGGACAGGGGGCAGCTGAGCAGTTCTTC. This translates into CASGQGAAEQFF. The whole variable domain, filled in from reference TRBV7-3 and TRBJ2-1, reads GAGVSQTPSNKVTEKGKYVELRCDPISGHTALYWYRQSLGQGPEFLIYFQGTGAADDSGLPNDRFFAVRPEGSVSTLKIQRTERGDSAVYLCASGQGAAEQFFGPGTRLTVL.

The chain recombines TRBV5-1 with TRBJ2-7; D might be TRBD1 or TRBD2, each matching 6 bases. This CDR3 comprises 14 residues. Per the germline V gene, CDR1 is SGHRS and CDR2 is YFSETQ. Trimming removed 2 bases at V and 0 bases at J, with 9 bases between. In nucleotides, the CDR3 is TGCGCCAGCAGCTTAGGGGGGAGCTCCTACGAGCAGTACTTC. Amino acids: CASSLGGSSYEQYF. Full variable domain (outside the CDR3, taken from reference TRBV5-1 and TRBJ2-7): KAGVTQTPRYLIKTRGQQVTLSCSPISGHRSVSWYQQTPGQGLQFLFEYFSETQRNKGNFPGRFSGRQFSNSRSEMNVSTLELGDSALYLCASSLGGSSYEQYFGPGTRLTVT.

This chain connects TRBV27 to TRBJ1-5; D perhaps matches TRBD1 (5 bases). Germline lookup yields CDR1 MNHEY and CDR2 SMNVEV (reference sequence). This CDR3 has 16 amino acids. V was trimmed by 4 bases and J by 2 bases, leaving 15 bases between them. For the CDR3, the DNA is TGTGCCAGCAGTTCCCGCCCGGACAAAGGCAATCAGCCCCAGCATTTT. This gives the protein CASSSRPDKGNQPQHF.

This clone was found a few times. This chain joins TRBV25-1 and TRBJ1-1; D gene ambiguous. V was trimmed by 8 bases and J by 5 bases, leaving 9 bases between them. Germline-derived CDR1 and CDR2 are MGHDK and SYGVNS. The CDR3 extends over 11 amino acids. CDR3 coding DNA: TGTGCCAGCCTGATTGGGACTGAAGCTTTCTTT. It encodes CASLIGTEAFF.

The rearrangement uses TRBV9 and TRBJ2-3; 8 nucleotides align to TRBD1. J gave up 6 bases and V 0 bases, and 6 bases lay outside the gene matches. CDR3 size: 15 residues. Germline V gene sequence: CDR1 SGDLS, CDR2 YYNGEE. The CDR3 bases are TGTGCCAGCAGCGTAGGAGGAACAGGGGGGGATACGCAGTATTTT. Translation: CASSVGGTGGDTQYF.

The CDR3 DNA follows: TGCGCCAGCAGCCAAGAGGGACTCTCCTACAATGAGCAGTTCTTC. Its translation is CASSQEGLSYNEQFF. This rearrangement joins TRBV4-3 to TRBJ2-1; D may be TRBD2 (6 bases). Trimming cost V 0 bases and J 0 bases, with 6 bases left between them. Germline loops: CDR1 LGHNA, CDR2 YSLEER. The CDR3 extends over 15 amino acids.

The CDR3 reads CASSTYPASYNEQFF. The CDR3 DNA reads TGTGCCAGTAGTACCTATCCCGCCTCCTACAATGAGCAGTTCTTC. V and J are TRBV19 and TRBJ2-1; D unresolved. With 4 bases removed from V and 0 bases from J, the gap between germline ends came to 10 bases. CDR3 length: 15 amino acids. Germline V lookup: CDR1 LNHDA, CDR2 SQIVND (reference sequence).

The chain combines TRBV6-5 with TRBJ2-1; no firm D call. The V gene lost 2 bases and the J gene lost 6 bases, with 11 bases spanning the gap. Germline CDR1 and CDR2: MNHEY and SVGAGI. The CDR3 runs to 14 residues. The CDR3: CASSYPSASNEQFF. The DNA for the CDR3 is TGTGCCAGCAGTTACCCTAGTGCCTCCAATGAGCAGTTCTTC.

The chain combines TRBV7-9 with TRBJ2-5, with D perhaps TRBD1 (5 bases). This CDR3 spans 14 amino acids. V was shortened by 5 bases and J by 1 base, with 11 bases between the two germline ends. Germline V CDR1 and CDR2: SEHNR, FQNEAQ (reference sequence). CDR3 residues: CASSLRGSQETQYF. Written as DNA, the CDR3 is TGTGCCAGCAGCCTAAGGGGTTCCCAAGAGACCCAGTACTTC.

This clone was detected only a few times. The chain employs TRBV7-9 and TRBJ2-2; the D is unclear. The ends were cut back, 3 bases at V and 5 bases at J, with 4 bases in the middle. Per the germline V gene, CDR1 is SEHNR and CDR2 is FQNEAQ (reference sequence). The CDR3 has 12 residues. The DNA for the CDR3 is TGTGCCAGCAGCTTCGCGACCGGGGAGCTGTTTTTT. This encodes CASSFATGELFF.

The V and J genes are TRBV5-4 and TRBJ1-1; D gene ambiguous. Looked up from germline, CDR1 is SGHNT and CDR2 is YYREEE (reference sequence). V was cut by 3 bases and J by 7 bases, with 10 bases left in between. This CDR3 region has 12 residues. The CDR3 nucleotides read TGTGCCAGCAGCTCTGGCAGTCATGAAGCTTTCTTT. It translates to CASSSGSHEAFF.

V is TRBV9 and J is TRBJ2-7; D might be TRBD2 (6 bases). Germline V gives CDR1 SGDLS, CDR2 YYNGEE. This CDR3 contains 14 residues. V lost 0 bases and J lost 1, with 8 bases in between. Here the CDR3 reads CASSVGGDSYEQYF. CDR3 nucleotide sequence: TGTGCCAGCAGCGTAGGGGGGGATTCCTACGAGCAGTACTTC.

The genes are TRBV5-1 and TRBJ1-3; possibly TRBD1 for D (5 bases). Trimming took 0 bases from V and 0 from J, leaving 7 bases between them. The germline gives CDR1 SGHRS, CDR2 YFSETQ. The CDR3 has 15 residues. CDR3 sequence: CASSLAGGSGNTIYF. The CDR3 region has the DNA TGCGCCAGCAGCTTGGCCGGGGGCTCTGGAAACACCATATATTTT.